The next 25 T cell receptor beta chains were all read from a single sample in a study of blood T cell repertoires in COVID-19 (dated by TCRdb to 2020 to 2022). To prepare the library, the immunoSEQ multiplex PCR assay was applied. TCRdb retrieved this table from immuneACCESS and kept in-frame rearrangements only. Not all clones are present; in checked studies, unresolved V genes account for under half, and no reason is known for the remainder. The sample table holds approximately 200,000 clones, of which roughly four fifths were seen once. The biggest ten clones account for more than 4.5% of the sample. Sequences were obtained from peripheral blood. The source of these receptors is a young woman with acute or convalescent COVID-19.

The J gene is TRBJ1-2, the V gene TRBV5-1, with 7 bases identical to TRBD1. J gave up 6 bases and V 0 bases, and 11 bases lay outside the gene matches. The germline V gene encodes CDR1 SGHRS and CDR2 YFSETQ. This CDR3 comprises 16 residues. The CDR3 region is CASSLGKGAHQNGYTF. As DNA, the CDR3 is TGCGCCAGCAGCTTGGGGAAGGGGGCGCATCAGAATGGCTACACCTTC.

This chain uses TRBV27 with TRBJ1-2, with a weak D call TRBD1 (5 bases). Trimming pared 2 bases from V and 2 bases from J, leaving 12 bases between. The CDR3 covers 15 residues. The germline V gene encodes CDR1 MNHEY and CDR2 SMNVEV (reference sequence). The CDR3 DNA sequence: TGTGCCAGCAGTTTAGAAAGGGGCACCAACTATGGCTACACCTTC. Translating it yields CASSLERGTNYGYTF.

The chain carries TRBV6-5 and TRBJ2-3; tentatively, D is TRBD1 (6 bases). There are 11 residues in the CDR3. Germline CDR1 reads MNHEY; CDR2 reads SVGAGI. Trimming shortened V by 6 bases and J by 6 bases, and 7 bases separated the two germline ends. The DNA for the CDR3 is TGTGCCAGCAGAAGGGGGGATACGCAGTATTTT. As protein: CASRRGDTQYF.

The CDR3 DNA reads TGTGCCAGCAGCCTTACAGGGGCGGCTTACGAGCAGTACTTC. Residues: CASSLTGAAYEQYF. The V gene is TRBV5-4, the J gene TRBJ2-7, with 7 positions matching TRBD1. Trimming took 4 bases from V and 4 from J; bases not matched to a gene: 8. This CDR3 comprises 14 residues. Germline V gene sequence: CDR1 SGHNT, CDR2 YYREEE (reference sequence).

The CDR3 DNA reads as TGTGCCAGCAGCCGTTGGTCAGGGGCCCCTTTCTTT. This encodes CASSRWSGAPFF. The chain employs TRBV14 and TRBJ1-1; tentatively, D is TRBD1 (6 bases). Germline assignment: CDR1 SGHDN and CDR2 FVKESK. V lost 4 bases and J lost 12, with 15 bases in between. The CDR3 is made up of 12 amino acids.

A few counts support this clone. V and J are TRBV6-5 and TRBJ2-7; D may be TRBD2 (6 bases). This CDR3 has 14 amino acids. The germline V gene encodes CDR1 MNHEY and CDR2 SVGAGI. V was trimmed by 6 bases and J by 6 bases, leaving 18 bases between them. CDR3 bases: TGTGCCAGCAGGCCGGTGGGGGGTTCGAGCGAGCAGTACTTC. Protein sequence: CASRPVGGSSEQYF.

The chain has TRBV27 and TRBJ1-2; D remains unclear. V lost 4 bases to trimming and J lost 8 bases, with 17 bases between them. This CDR3 comprises 14 residues. CDR1 and CDR2 (germline): MNHEY, SMNVEV (reference sequence). Written as DNA, the CDR3 is TGTGCCAGCAGTTCGGCCACTCAAACGGGAGGCTACACCTTC. This gives the protein CASSSATQTGGYTF.

Points on this clone: This CDR3 is also generated by other DNA sequences in the sample. The chain recombines TRBV6-5 with TRBJ1-2, with D perhaps TRBD1 (5 bases). This CDR3 region has 12 residues. CDR1 is MNHEY, CDR2 SVGAGI, per germline. Trimming pared 4 bases from V and 6 bases from J, leaving 9 bases between. CDR3 residues: CASSFQGNGYTF. As DNA, the CDR3 is TGTGCCAGCAGTTTTCAGGGAAATGGCTACACCTTC.

This clone appeared a single time. The gene calls are TRBV3-1 (or the pseudogene TRBV3-2) and TRBJ2-7; 10 positions agree with TRBD2. CDR3 length: 17 amino acids. V lost 0 bases to trimming and J lost 5 bases; unmatched junction nucleotides: 10. Germline CDR1 and CDR2: LGHDT and YNNKEL (reference sequence). CDR3 protein: CASSQDNAASGSDEQYF. The CDR3 DNA reads TGTGCCAGCAGCCAAGATAACGCGGCTAGCGGGAGTGACGAGCAGTACTTC.

The chain recombines TRBV11-2 with TRBJ1-2; 7 nucleotides line up with TRBD1. CDR3 length: 15 residues. J was trimmed by 8 bases and V by 4 bases; bases with no gene match: 13. Germline loops: CDR1 SGHAT, CDR2 FQNNGV. The CDR3 sequence: CASSSRQGSPGGYTF. CDR3 in DNA: TGTGCCAGCAGCTCCAGACAGGGCTCCCCGGGGGGCTACACCTTC.

CDR3 sequence reads: CASSLYIRASGKSSYNEQFF. CDR3 coding DNA: TGTGCCAGCAGCTTATATATTAGGGCTAGCGGGAAGAGCTCCTACAATGAGCAGTTCTTC. V is TRBV13 and J is TRBJ2-1; 9 bases match TRBD2. Germline assignment: CDR1 PRHDT and CDR2 FYEKMQ (reference sequence). The CDR3 loop spans 20 amino acids. The junction had 14 bases not matched to a gene; V was cut back by 2 bases and J by 0 bases.

This sequence joins TRBV27 and TRBJ2-1; 12 positions match TRBD2. Germline CDR1 reads MNHEY; CDR2 reads SMNVEV (reference sequence). CDR3 length equals 15 residues. V trimming: 6 bases; J trimming: 4 bases; junction bases outside the gene matches: 4. The CDR3 nucleotides are TGTGCCAGCAGCCCTAGCGGGGGGGGATACAATGAGCAGTTCTTC. Protein sequence: CASSPSGGGYNEQFF.

This clone was counted a single time. Other DNA sequences within the sample encode an identical CDR3. V and J are TRBV7-2 and TRBJ1-5, with D possibly TRBD1 on 5 matching bases. Trimming cost V 6 bases and J 2 bases, with 11 bases left between them. This CDR3 has 14 amino acids. Germline V gene lookup returns CDR1 SGHTA and CDR2 FQGNSA. The CDR3 DNA follows: TGTGCCAGCAGTCCCTCGGGGGGCAATCAGCCCCAGCATTTT. Amino acid sequence: CASSPSGGNQPQHF.

This clone showed up just a few times. Here the CDR3 reads CASRAGQGAIYEQYF. CDR3 bases: TGTGCCAGTAGGGCGGGACAGGGGGCTATATACGAGCAGTACTTC. This chain joins TRBV19 and TRBJ2-7; 12 bases are shared with TRBD1. Germline V lookup: CDR1 LNHDA, CDR2 SQIVND (reference sequence). This CDR3 is built from 15 residues. Trimming cost V 6 bases and J 4 bases; bases outside gene matches: 7.

This rearrangement joins TRBV5-1 to TRBJ2-7; D unclear. Germline assignment: CDR1 SGHRS and CDR2 YFSETQ. Trimming pared 0 bases from V and 4 bases from J, leaving 14 bases between. The CDR3 totals 15 residues. This chain's CDR3 is CASSLAASLLYEQYF. The CDR3 bases are TGCGCCAGCAGCTTGGCCGCGTCTCTACTGTACGAGCAGTACTTC.

V gene TRBV15 combines with J gene TRBJ2-7, with TRBD1 identical over 7 bases. Trimming took 0 bases from V and 5 from J; bases not matched to a gene: 7. Germline V gene data show CDR1 as LNHNV and CDR2 as YYDKDF (reference sequence). The CDR3 length is 15 residues. CDR3 residues: CATSRDMGRGNEQYF. The CDR3 region has the DNA TGTGCCACCAGCAGAGATATGGGCAGGGGGAACGAGCAGTACTTC.

The rearrangement uses TRBV7-9 and TRBJ1-5; TRBD1 matches at 7 bases. Trimming at V came to 4 bases and at J to 1 base, leaving 10 bases not matched to a gene. The CDR3 runs 17 residues. Germline CDR1 reads SEHNR; CDR2 reads FQNEAQ (reference sequence). CDR3: CASSSQGGRESNQPQHF. As DNA, the CDR3 is TGTGCCAGCAGCTCGCAGGGGGGAAGGGAGAGCAATCAGCCCCAGCATTTT.

This chain joins TRBV27 and TRBJ1-1; D perhaps matches TRBD1 (5 bases). The CDR3 is made up of 15 amino acids. In germline, CDR1 is MNHEY, CDR2 SMNVEV (reference sequence). The ends were cut back, 3 bases at V and 6 bases at J, with 17 bases in the middle. This chain's CDR3 is CASSFGRGSLSEAFF. In DNA form, the CDR3 reads TGTGCCAGCAGTTTCGGACGGGGGTCTCTCTCTGAAGCTTTCTTT.

V usage is TRBV27 and J usage is TRBJ2-1; 9 bases match TRBD2. The ends lost 7 bases at V and 7 bases at J; junction bases unmatched: 11. Germline CDR1 MNHEY, CDR2 SMNVEV (reference sequence). The CDR3 runs to 15 residues. The CDR3 DNA sequence: TGTGCCAGCACGGGACTAGCCGCCGGTAGGAATGAGCAGTTCTTC. Its protein product is CASTGLAAGRNEQFF.

Concerning this clone itself: At one boundary the junction diverges from the germline segment, which might be a read error. The chain employs TRBV15 and TRBJ2-1; D not resolved. This CDR3 has 14 residues. Germline V gene sequence: CDR1 LNHNV, CDR2 YYDKDF (reference sequence). The CDR3 spells CATSRDIVYNEQFF. The DNA of the CDR3 is TGTGCCACCAGCCGAGACATAGTTTACAATGAGCAGTTCTTC.

This chain uses TRBV19 with TRBJ1-5; 7 bases align to TRBD1. The CDR3 totals 13 residues. V lost 4 bases and J lost 5; bases outside the gene matches: 2. The V gene's germline CDR1 is LNHDA and CDR2 SQIVND (reference sequence). CDR3 nucleotide sequence: TGTGCCAGTAGTACCCAGGGGGATCAGCCCCAGCATTTT. Its protein is CASSTQGDQPQHF.

The chain employs TRBV12-5 and TRBJ2-2; 12 bases map to TRBD2. The CDR3 spans 19 residues. Germline CDR1 LGHNT, CDR2 FRNRAP. With V trimmed by 1 base and J by 5 bases, 11 bases remained unmatched. The CDR3 here is CASGLGQGAGTSGTGELFF. CDR3 sequence (DNA): TGTGCTAGTGGTTTGGGACAGGGGGCCGGGACTAGCGGGACCGGGGAGCTGTTTTTT.

The CDR3 sequence: CASSLTLWDRGIYGYTF. The CDR3 nucleotides read TGTGCCAGCAGCCTCACACTGTGGGACAGGGGTATCTATGGCTACACCTTC. This rearrangement joins TRBV7-2 to TRBJ1-2; 10 nucleotides agree with TRBD1. The CDR3 contains 17 residues. J lost 4 bases, V lost 5 bases, and 13 bases had no gene match. Germline V gene data show CDR1 as SGHTA and CDR2 as FQGNSA.

The chain links TRBV7-9 to TRBJ2-7; 12 bases agree with TRBD2. Germline-derived CDR1 and CDR2 are SEHNR and FQNEAQ (reference sequence). The CDR3 is made up of 14 amino acids. V lost 5 bases, J lost 2 bases, and 1 base stayed unmatched. CDR3 in DNA: TGTGCCAGCAGCACTAGCGGGGGGACCTACGAGCAGTACTTC. Protein product: CASSTSGGTYEQYF. Supplemented by reference TRBV7-9 and TRBJ2-7, the full variable domain reads DTGVSQNPRHKITKRGQNVTFRCDPISEHNRLYWYRQTLGQGPEFLTYFQNEAQLEKSRLLSDRFSAERPKGSFSTLEIQRTEQGDSAMYLCASSTSGGTYEQYFGPGTRLTVT.

The chain is built from TRBV27 and TRBJ1-2; 9 bases match TRBD1. CDR3 length equals 14 residues. Trimming at V came to 3 bases and at J to 7 bases, leaving 6 bases not matched to a gene. CDR1 and CDR2 from the germline V gene are MNHEY and SMNVEV (reference sequence). The chain's CDR3 is CASSLDRGRAGYTF. CDR3 DNA sequence: TGTGCCAGCAGTTTGGACAGGGGTAGAGCTGGCTACACCTTC.